This T cell receptor beta chain was observed in a study of beta chain features in type 1 diabetes. CDR1 and CDR2 (germline): MNHNS, SASEGT. This CDR3 region has 15 residues. Trimming removed 7 bases from V and 0 bases from J; junction bases left unmatched: 9. This clone was counted between two and nine times. Isolated RNA was reverse transcribed in full, so expressed TCRB transcripts were sequenced. Libraries were prepared by immunoSEQ multiplex PCR; TCRdb keeps only in-frame clonotypes and omits some of them. The repertoire includes hundreds of thousands of clones, approximately 12% of them detected once, and under 0.02% sits in the top ten.

This clonotype was sampled from a man aged 18 to 29 in good health. Sample: naive CD4+ T cells from blood. This chain links TRBV6-1 with TRBJ2-7, with 7 bases aligning to TRBD1. CDR3 bases: TGTGCCAGCATCTACATCGGGACAGACTCCTACGAGCAGTACTTC. Its protein is CASIYIGTDSYEQYF.